The present TCR beta chain was sequenced within a study of OX40 agonist ivuxolimab in advanced cancers. With regard to this clone: As yet, its antigen is unknown.

Sequencing used immunoSEQ multiplex PCR; TCRdb keeps in-frame clones, though not all of them. The repertoire has 100,000 or so clones, around nine tenths of them found once; the top ten carry 0.31%. Whole-study results and caveats: Some nonresponders additionally presented with little normalized T-cell clonal expansion. CD4+ T cells averaged fewer expanded clones than CD8+ T cells.

Material: CD4+ or CD8+ T cells sorted from blood, obtained in a trial of the OX40 agonist ivuxolimab. The source of this sequence is an adult with an advanced solid tumor such as melanoma, head and neck, liver or kidney cancer.

CDR3: CASSRSSYEQYF. The CDR3 nucleotides are TGTGCCAGCTCCCGGAGCTCCTACGAGCAGTACTTC. This chain links TRBV18 with TRBJ2-7, with no clear D. V was shortened by 6 bases and J by 0 bases, with 6 bases between the two germline ends. This CDR3 is built from 12 residues. CDR1 KGHSH and CDR2 LQKENI come from the germline V gene.